A single sample is the source of the 25 T cell receptor beta chains below, sequenced in a study of T cells after yellow fever vaccination (dated by TCRdb to between 2019 and 2020). The protocol used for the library was 5' RACE. TCRdb shows the sequencer as Illumina NovaSeq 6000. Using fastp at Q25 and MiXCR, TCRdb reprocessed the public reads and kept productive beta chains. Entries that share a CDR3 protein sequence are merged under the most common genes and DNA. This sample is represented by more than 95,000 distinct CDR3 sequences; 13% to 15% of them were singletons. The ten most abundant clones make up 43% of the sample. The intended sense of this specimen's treatment or condition label: live attenuated yellow fever vaccine strain. The specimen comprised CD8+ T cells sorted from PBMCs, sampled 5 days after the yellow fever booster vaccination. All receptors come from a young man who received the YFV17D yellow fever vaccine.

This chain connects TRBV6-2 or TRBV6-3 to TRBJ2-7; D might be TRBD1 (6 bases). Germline V gives CDR1 MNHEY, CDR2 SVGEGT. The CDR3 contains 13 residues. CDR3 bases: TGTGCAGTCGGACCGGGACACACCTACGAGCAGTACTTC. Translation: CAVGPGHTYEQYF.

The V call is TRBV5-4, the J call TRBJ1-1; 8 bases map to TRBD1. V trimming: 1 base; J trimming: 1 base; junction bases outside the gene matches: 3. The CDR3 loop spans 15 amino acids. Germline V gene sequence: CDR1 SGHNT, CDR2 YYREEE (reference sequence). In nucleotides, the CDR3 is TGTGCCAGCAGCTTGTCTGGGACAGGGAACACTGAAGCTTTCTTT. Translating it yields CASSLSGTGNTEAFF.

CDR3 bases: TGTGCCACCAGTGACCCGATCCCGGAGACCCAGTACTTC. Encoded protein: CATSDPIPETQYF. This chain uses TRBV24-1 with TRBJ2-5; the D is unclear. Trimming took off 4 bases at V and 5 bases at J, with 10 bases between the two ends. Germline CDR1 reads KGHDR; CDR2 reads SFDVKD. This CDR3 has 13 amino acids.

This clonotype was detected a few times. This chain joins TRBV6-6 and TRBJ2-7; D is ambiguous. Germline V gene data show CDR1 as MNHNY and CDR2 as SVGAGI (reference sequence). CDR3 length: 13 amino acids. The V gene lost 1 base and the J gene lost 7 bases, with 11 bases spanning the gap. As DNA, the CDR3 is TGTGCCAGCAGTTACTTAGCAGGCCCTGAGCAGTACGTC. Its translation is CASSYLAGPEQYV.

The chain carries TRBV7-2 and TRBJ2-5; TRBD1 is a possible D gene (6 bases). The CDR3 has 15 amino acids. Germline assignment: CDR1 SGHTA and CDR2 FQGNSA. The ends were cut back, 4 bases at V and 5 bases at J, with 17 bases in the middle. CDR3 bases: TGTGCCAGCAGCTCCGGACAGCAACGAAGGGAGACCCAGTACTTC. Translating gives CASSSGQQRRETQYF.

The rearrangement uses TRBV7-3 and TRBJ2-6; unclear D gene. The CDR3 is 16 amino acids. CDR1 and CDR2 from the germline V gene are SGHTA and FQGTGA. Trimming pared 6 bases from V and 0 bases from J, leaving 12 bases between. The CDR3 loop is CASSSPGTSGANVLTF. For the CDR3, the DNA is TGTGCCAGCAGTTCCCCAGGTACCTCTGGGGCCAACGTCCTGACTTTC.

The chain links TRBV7-6 to TRBJ2-7; the match to TRBD1 covers 9 bases. The V segment lost 3 bases and the J segment 4 bases; nucleotides outside the gene matches: 4. Germline CDR1 SGHVS, CDR2 FNYEAQ. This CDR3 has 14 amino acids. The CDR3 DNA is TGTGCCAGCAGCTTCGGGGGGACAGGGTACGAGCAGTACTTC. Translated, it gives CASSFGGTGYEQYF.

The V call is TRBV15, the J call TRBJ1-1, with D unclear. Germline V gene lookup returns CDR1 LNHNV and CDR2 YYDKDF (reference sequence). Trimming pared 1 base from V and 14 bases from J, leaving 14 bases between. The CDR3 extends over 12 amino acids. For the CDR3, the DNA is TGTGCCACCAGCAGAGGGAACAGTCTATCATTCTTT. Translating gives CATSRGNSLSFF.

The chain couples TRBV6-1 to TRBJ2-6; D gene ambiguous. Germline-derived CDR1 and CDR2 are MNHNS and SASEGT. V was cut by 2 bases and J by 4 bases, with 6 bases left in between. The CDR3 length is 14 residues. CDR3 coding DNA: TGTGCCAGCAGTGAATTACGGGGGGCCAACGTCCTGACTTTC. Translated, it gives CASSELRGANVLTF.

The rearrangement uses TRBV29-1 and TRBJ2-1; 10 bases agree with TRBD2. This CDR3 is 9 amino acids long. From germline, CDR1 is SQVTM and CDR2 ANQGSEA. The ends lost 8 bases at V and 16 bases at J; junction bases unmatched: 5. The CDR3: CSTGTSDFF. The CDR3 coding sequence is TGCAGCACGGGGACTAGCGATTTCTTC.

V and J are TRBV30 and TRBJ2-7; TRBD1 agrees at 12 bases. CDR1 is GTSNPN and CDR2 is SVGIG in the germline V gene (reference sequence). Trimming removed 3 bases from V and 2 bases from J; junction bases left unmatched: 17. CDR3 length equals 19 residues. The DNA for the CDR3 is TGTGCCTGGAGCCCCGAGCCGGGACAGGGGGCGATGGCGGCCTACGAGCAGTACTTC. Its protein is CAWSPEPGQGAMAAYEQYF.

The chain is built from TRBV11-2 and TRBJ2-1; 8 nucleotides match TRBD2. In germline, CDR1 is SGHAT, CDR2 FQNNGV. CDR3 length: 15 residues. J lost 2 bases, V lost 5 bases, and 5 bases had no gene match. The CDR3 sequence is CASSVTGGPYNEQFF. CDR3 bases: TGTGCCAGCAGCGTAACGGGGGGGCCCTACAATGAGCAGTTCTTC.

The CDR3 reads CASRPAGEGTGELFF. The CDR3 bases are TGTGCCAGCAGACCCGCGGGGGAAGGCACCGGGGAGCTGTTTTTT. This chain links TRBV12-3 or TRBV12-4 with TRBJ2-2, with 7 bases aligning to TRBD2. This CDR3 spans 15 amino acids. Trimming removed 6 bases from V and 4 bases from J; junction bases left unmatched: 8.

This chain connects TRBV7-7 to TRBJ2-2; no definite D call. Germline V CDR1 and CDR2: SSHAT, FNYEAQ (reference sequence). The V gene lost 3 bases and the J gene lost 0 bases, with 8 bases spanning the gap. The CDR3 is 15 residues long. CDR3 DNA: TGTGCCAGCAGCTTCGGTCTGGCGAACACCGGGGAGCTGTTTTTT. Encoded protein: CASSFGLANTGELFF.

V and J are TRBV7-2 and TRBJ2-1; D remains unclear. Germline assignment: CDR1 SGHTA and CDR2 FQGNSA. The CDR3 extends over 13 amino acids. V shed 4 bases and J shed 8 bases, with 12 bases lying between them. CDR3 residues: CASSSHPPDEQFF. The DNA of the CDR3 is TGTGCCAGCAGCTCCCACCCTCCGGATGAGCAGTTCTTC.

V usage is TRBV6-5 and J usage is TRBJ2-3; 11 nucleotides align to TRBD2. V shed 2 bases, J shed 4 bases, and the junction held 8 bases outside the gene matches. Germline V gives CDR1 MNHEY, CDR2 SVGAGI. This CDR3 comprises 17 residues. The CDR3 region has the DNA TGTGCCAGCAGTTACACCCTACTAGCGGGGGATTCAGATACGCAGTATTTT. Its protein product is CASSYTLLAGDSDTQYF.

This clonotype turned up a few times. This chain joins TRBV4-1 and TRBJ2-5; 11 bases fit TRBD2. Per the germline V gene, CDR1 is MGHRA and CDR2 is YSYEKL. Trimming cost V 0 bases and J 5 bases; bases outside gene matches: 14. CDR3 length: 19 amino acids. CDR3 nucleotide sequence: TGCGCCAGCAGCCAAGACAGGTGGACTAGCGGGTATAAGGGGGAGACCCAGTACTTC. Encoded protein: CASSQDRWTSGYKGETQYF.

This clonotype was seen more than once but under ten times. The chain combines TRBV10-3 with TRBJ2-2; 7 bases match TRBD1. V shed 8 bases and J 4 bases; nucleotides not matched to a gene: 7. CDR3 size: 14 residues. The V gene's germline CDR1 is ENHRY and CDR2 SYGVKD. The CDR3 loop reads CAILGGEGTGELFF. The CDR3 bases are TGTGCCATCTTAGGGGGCGAGGGCACCGGGGAGCTGTTTTTT.

The chain has TRBV7-3 and TRBJ2-3; 13 bases agree with TRBD2. From germline, CDR1 is SGHTA and CDR2 FQGTGA. The CDR3 has 15 residues. The ends lost 5 bases at V and 4 bases at J; junction bases unmatched: 3. CDR3 DNA: TGTGCCAGCAGCACACTAGCGGGGGGGCCAGATACGCAGTATTTT. It is translated as CASSTLAGGPDTQYF.

This clonotype appeared a few times. CDR3 protein: CASSQEFTGVYEQYV. The CDR3 DNA reads as TGCGCCAGCAGCCAAGAATTTACAGGGGTCTACGAGCAGTACGTC. The chain has TRBV4-3 and TRBJ2-7, with 7 bases matching TRBD1. Germline values: CDR1 LGHNA, CDR2 YSLEER. The CDR3 has 15 amino acids. V lost 0 bases, J lost 3 bases, and 5 bases stayed unmatched.

This clonotype has a handful of counts. This chain links TRBV4-1 with TRBJ2-7, with 8 bases that match TRBD1. The J segment lost 3 bases and the V segment lost 4 bases, leaving 8 bases of the junction unmatched. The CDR3 spans 15 residues. Germline V gene sequence: CDR1 MGHRA, CDR2 YSYEKL. The CDR3 reads CASSPDRGASYEQYF. The CDR3 nucleotides read TGCGCCAGCAGCCCTGACAGGGGAGCTAGCTACGAGCAGTACTTC.

This clonotype was recorded a few times. J is TRBJ2-1 and V is TRBV5-1, with a tentative D call TRBD2 (6 bases). CDR3 length: 14 amino acids. The ends were cut back, 7 bases at V and 4 bases at J, with 15 bases in the middle. CDR1 SGHRS and CDR2 YFSETQ come from the germline V gene. CDR3 sequence reads: CASWGWGEYNEQFF. The CDR3 coding sequence is TGCGCCAGCTGGGGATGGGGGGAATACAATGAGCAGTTCTTC.

The rearrangement joins TRBV4-3 to TRBJ1-6; the D gene is possibly TRBD1 (5 bases). Trimming shortened V by 0 bases and J by 7 bases, and 13 bases separated the two germline ends. The germline V gene has CDR1 LGHNA and CDR2 YSLEER. This CDR3 contains 16 residues. The CDR3 loop is CASSQEVSGLNSPLHF. CDR3 DNA sequence: TGCGCCAGCAGCCAAGAGGTATCAGGGTTGAATTCACCCCTCCACTTT.

The table lists this clonotype with a count of one. This chain connects TRBV16 to TRBJ1-2, with 7 bases that match TRBD1. J gave up 4 bases and V 0 bases, and 2 bases lay outside the gene matches. The CDR3 runs 14 residues. Germline CDR1 KGHSY, CDR2 FQNENV. The DNA of the CDR3 is TGTGCCAGCAGCCAATCGGCAGGGGGCTATGGCTACACCTTC. Encoded protein: CASSQSAGGYGYTF.

The chain combines TRBV4-1 with TRBJ1-1, with TRBD1 matching 9 bases. Per germline, CDR1 MGHRA and CDR2 YSYEKL. The CDR3 is 15 amino acids. Trimming cost V 5 bases and J 4 bases; bases outside gene matches: 8. The DNA of the CDR3 is TGCGCCAGCAGCTCACAACAGGGGGCGGGCACTGAAGCTTTCTTT. This codes for CASSSQQGAGTEAFF.